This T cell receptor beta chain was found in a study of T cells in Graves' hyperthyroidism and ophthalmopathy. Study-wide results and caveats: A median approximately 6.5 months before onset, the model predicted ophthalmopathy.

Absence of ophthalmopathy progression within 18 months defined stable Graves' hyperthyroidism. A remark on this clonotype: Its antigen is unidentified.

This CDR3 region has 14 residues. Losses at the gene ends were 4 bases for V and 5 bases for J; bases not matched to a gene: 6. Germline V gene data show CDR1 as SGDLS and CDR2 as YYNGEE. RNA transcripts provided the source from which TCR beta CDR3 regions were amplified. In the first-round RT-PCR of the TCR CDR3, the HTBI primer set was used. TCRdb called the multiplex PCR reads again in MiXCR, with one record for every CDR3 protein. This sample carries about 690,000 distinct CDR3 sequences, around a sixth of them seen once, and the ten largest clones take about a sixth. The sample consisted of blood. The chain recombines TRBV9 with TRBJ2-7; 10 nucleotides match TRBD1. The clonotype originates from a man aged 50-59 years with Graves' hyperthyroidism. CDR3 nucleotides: TGTGCCAGCAGCAAGACAGGGGGCGACGACGAGCAGTACTTC. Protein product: CASSKTGGDDEQYF.